This T cell receptor (beta chain) was sequenced in a study of tumor-infiltrating lymphocytes in primary liver carcinoma. Overall study: Each sample had roughly 3.65 to 7.5 million productive TCRbeta reads regardless of tissue type.

TCR beta cDNA was prepared out of around 460 ng total RNA by means of a constant-region primer. For TCR beta, libraries were produced by three nested multiplex PCR rounds using slightly modified ARM-PCR. TRBV1-TRBV30 forward primers paired with a C-beta reverse primer drove the first two PCR rounds, around 10 cycles each. MiXCR, run by TCRdb on the multiplex PCR reads, gives a single entry per CDR3 protein. Among fewer than 75,000 distinct CDR3 sequences listed, about three quarters were seen once. Investigators took RNA and DNA out together from roughly 21-30 mg of unsorted bulk tissue. Surgeons treated the primary liver carcinoma of the patients by surgical resection. This CDR3 has 15 amino acids. Trimming cost V 6 bases and J 3 bases; bases outside gene matches: 11. Germline V gene lookup returns CDR1 MNHEY and CDR2 SVGEGT.

The sequence was collected from a man aged 40-55 years with primary liver carcinoma and hepatitis B virus infection. This chain links TRBV6-2 or TRBV6-3 with TRBJ2-7; 7 bases fit TRBD2. The specimen sequenced was liver tumor tissue from sampling region 2. Subset denoted: tumor region T2, inferior pole. The CDR3: CASSRRTRWHYEQYF. The CDR3 coding sequence is TGTGCCAGCAGCCGGCGGACTAGATGGCACTACGAGCAGTACTTC.